This entry describes one T cell receptor (beta chain). What it recognizes is unknown. The record originates from a study of cytomegalovirus exposure and HLA in healthy donors. Notes on the study in general: Within an earlier analysis, most TCR beta V segments proved productive either about 87% or about 30% of the time. Some TCR beta chains (over 150 of them) were listed as cytomegalovirus-associated.

Trimming removed 2 bases from V and 9 bases from J, with 5 bases in between. CDR3 size: 11 residues. Germline lookup yields CDR1 LNHNV and CDR2 YYDKDF (reference sequence). The PCR made use of 60 Vbeta and 13 Jbeta primers. Original analysis: Approximately 78 million unique TCR beta chains, roughly 11 million of them shared, were counted by a later analysis. This table comes from immunoSEQ multiplex PCR, and its TCRdb copy is limited to in-frame clones, with some not included. V, J and clone size derive from that table, while D and trimming were established from the DNA sequence. The repertoire holds 150,000 to 200,000 clones, with 65% to 85% as singletons.

This chain links TRBV15 with TRBJ1-5; D ambiguous. Sequencing input: PBMCs. The sequence derives from a woman aged 18-35 years in good health and CMV-seronegative. The CDR3 protein is CATSRPGPQHF. The CDR3 nucleotides read TGTGCCACCAGCAGACCCGGGCCCCAGCATTTT.